This TCR beta chain was documented in a study of beta chain features in type 1 diabetes. Whole-study context: Examination spanned 100 million to 120 million sorted cells from all samples.

This clone was counted only a few times. No antigen is known for it. V was pared by 0 bases and J by 0 bases, with 4 bases of the junction left unmatched. CDR3 size: 16 residues. The germline V gene has CDR1 SGDLS and CDR2 YYNGEE. Study results and limitations: Shorter TCRB CDR3s, moderately but significantly so, were found in Type 1 diabetes patients in all four CD4+ subsets. Whether TCRB rearrangement is influenced by HLA type went unresolved here. Type 1 diabetes patients had VDJ junctions that carried fewer insertions and more deletions. The naive, central memory and Treg TCRB repertoires showed an apparent similarity that was greater among patients than among healthy donors.

What was sequenced were expressed TCRB transcripts, since all of the isolated RNA had been reverse transcribed. Repertoires were generated with immunoSEQ multiplex PCR, while TCRdb's copy carries only in-frame clones and drops some. The data hold 250,000 to 350,000 clones, with 15% observed a single time. V usage is TRBV9 and J usage is TRBJ2-3; TRBD2 matches at 7 bases. Sequencing input: naive CD4+ T cells from blood. The receptor comes from a man in his late teens or twenties with type 1 diabetes. CDR3 nucleotides: TGTGCCAGCAGCGTAGTAAGCGGGATGAGCACAGATACGCAGTATTTT. This codes for CASSVVSGMSTDTQYF.